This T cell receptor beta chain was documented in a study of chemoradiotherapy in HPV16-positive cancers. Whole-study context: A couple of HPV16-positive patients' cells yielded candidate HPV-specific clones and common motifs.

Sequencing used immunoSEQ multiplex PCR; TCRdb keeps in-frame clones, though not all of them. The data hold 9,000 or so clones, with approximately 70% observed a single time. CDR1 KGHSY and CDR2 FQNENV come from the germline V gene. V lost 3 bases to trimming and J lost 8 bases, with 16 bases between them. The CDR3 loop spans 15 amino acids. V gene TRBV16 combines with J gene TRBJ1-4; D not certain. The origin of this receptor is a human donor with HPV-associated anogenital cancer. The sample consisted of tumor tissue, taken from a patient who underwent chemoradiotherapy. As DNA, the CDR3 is TGTGCCAGCAGCCACCCGGGCCGGACGGAGGAAAAACTGTTTTTT. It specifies CASSHPGRTEEKLFF.